The 22 T cell receptor beta chains below all came from one sample that was sequenced in a study of CD8 T cells in Susac syndrome. The RNA input was about 0.5 to 1 ug, and it was reverse transcribed with random hexamers. TCRdb re-called the immunoSEQ multiplex PCR reads through MiXCR, storing one row per CDR3 protein. The table shows approximately 120,000 distinct CDR3 sequences, with 96% occurring only once. Sequencing used CD4+ T cells from PBMCs. These receptors were taken from a human donor in good health.

J is TRBJ2-4 and V is TRBV3-1; 12 bases match TRBD2. This CDR3 comprises 17 residues. J gave up 4 bases and V 1 base, and 5 bases lay outside the gene matches. Looked up from germline, CDR1 is LGHDT and CDR2 is YNNKEL (reference sequence). CDR3 sequence: CASSQAGLAGDKNIQYF. The CDR3 bases are TGTGCCAGCAGCCAAGCGGGACTAGCGGGCGATAAAAACATTCAGTACTTC.

The chain carries TRBV3-1 and TRBJ2-1, with D uncertain. The CDR3 is 14 amino acids. V was trimmed by 0 bases and J by 9 bases, leaving 12 bases between them. The germline CDR1 and CDR2 sequences are LGHDT and YNNKEL (reference sequence). CDR3 DNA sequence: TGTGCCAGCAGCCAAGACCATAAACGGAGTGAGCAGTTCTTC. Protein sequence: CASSQDHKRSEQFF.

CDR3: CATSETGPGELFF. The CDR3 DNA reads as TGTGCCACCAGTGAGACGGGACCCGGGGAGCTGTTTTTT. The chain links TRBV24-1 to TRBJ2-2; D might be TRBD1 or TRBD2, each matching 5 bases. Germline V gene sequence: CDR1 KGHDR, CDR2 SFDVKD. The CDR3 length is 13 residues. The V end was cut by 4 bases, the J end by 6 bases, with 8 bases between.

The chain is built from TRBV6-1 and TRBJ2-5, with D perhaps matching TRBD1 or TRBD2 (5 bases each). The CDR3 runs 16 residues. CDR1 and CDR2 (germline): MNHNS, SASEGT. With 6 bases removed from V and 1 base from J, the gap between germline ends came to 18 bases. CDR3 region: CASRRGSGKGQETQYF. The CDR3 coding sequence is TGTGCCAGCAGACGGGGATCAGGGAAAGGCCAAGAGACCCAGTACTTC.

This chain uses TRBV20-1 with TRBJ1-1; 8 bases are shared with TRBD1. The germline CDR1 and CDR2 sequences are DFQATT and SNEGSKA (reference sequence). The V segment lost 4 bases and the J segment 0 bases; nucleotides outside the gene matches: 4. The CDR3 length is 14 residues. CDR3 DNA: TGCAGTGCTAAGACAGGGGTAATGAACACTGAAGCTTTCTTT. Its protein is CSAKTGVMNTEAFF.

V gene TRBV18 combines with J gene TRBJ1-4, with TRBD1 identical over 9 bases. Germline CDR1 and CDR2: KGHSH and LQKENI. CDR3 length: 16 residues. V gave up 6 bases and J gave up 5 bases; unmatched junction bases: 10. The CDR3 DNA sequence: TGTGCCAGCTCCCTCAACACCGGGACAGGGAATGAAAAACTGTTTTTT. This codes for CASSLNTGTGNEKLFF. The full variable domain, completed using reference TRBV18 and TRBJ1-4, is NAGVMQNPRHLVRRRGQEARLRCSPMKGHSHVYWYRQLPEEGLKFMVYLQKENIIDESGMPKERFSAEFPKEGPSILRIQQVVRGDSAAYFCASSLNTGTGNEKLFFGSGTQLSVL.

This sequence joins TRBV5-1 and TRBJ1-1, with D uncertain. The CDR3 has 15 amino acids. Germline V lookup: CDR1 SGHRS, CDR2 YFSETQ. The V and J ends lost 0 bases and 4 bases respectively, with 13 bases between them. DNA for the CDR3: TGCGCCAGCAGCTTGGAAGGGTCACGGGGCACTGAAGCTTTCTTT. Encoded protein: CASSLEGSRGTEAFF.

The chain recombines TRBV3-1 with TRBJ2-5, with D unclear. Trimming removed 1 base from V and 0 bases from J, with 6 bases in between. Germline V gives CDR1 LGHDT, CDR2 YNNKEL (reference sequence). The CDR3 is 14 amino acids. In DNA, the CDR3 is TGTGCCAGCAGCCAAGGGGGTAACCAAGAGACCCAGTACTTC. Translating it yields CASSQGGNQETQYF.

V gene TRBV2 combines with J gene TRBJ2-7; TRBD1 matches at 12 bases. Germline V lookup: CDR1 SNHLY, CDR2 FYNNEI. V shed 8 bases and J 3 bases; nucleotides not matched to a gene: 5. The CDR3 is 14 residues long. The CDR3 bases are TGTGCCAGCCTCCGGGACAGGGGGCTCTACGAGCAGTACTTC. It translates to CASLRDRGLYEQYF.

This clonotype was observed once. The rearrangement uses TRBV20-1 and TRBJ1-1, with 10 positions matching TRBD1. The germline CDR1 and CDR2 sequences are DFQATT and SNEGSKA (reference sequence). The CDR3 totals 19 residues. Losses at the gene ends were 1 base for V and 1 base for J; bases not matched to a gene: 15. The chain's CDR3 is CSARVGYVTGGYGNTEAFF. The DNA of the CDR3 is TGCAGTGCTAGAGTCGGCTATGTGACAGGGGGCTATGGGAACACTGAAGCTTTCTTT.

The V gene is TRBV18, the J gene TRBJ2-3, with TRBD1 identical over 10 bases. CDR1 KGHSH and CDR2 LQKENI come from the germline V gene. After removal of 2 bases from V and 4 bases from J, the junction contained 3 bases not matched to a gene. The CDR3 runs to 15 residues. The CDR3 region has the DNA TGTGCCAGCTCACCATGGACAGGGGGTTCAGATACGCAGTATTTT. Its translation: CASSPWTGGSDTQYF. Based on the CDR3 plus reference TRBV18 and TRBJ2-3, the full variable domain is NAGVMQNPRHLVRRRGQEARLRCSPMKGHSHVYWYRQLPEEGLKFMVYLQKENIIDESGMPKERFSAEFPKEGPSILRIQQVVRGDSAAYFCASSPWTGGSDTQYFGPGTRLTVL.

This clonotype was seen once. The rearrangement uses TRBV6-4 and TRBJ1-6; D gene uncertain. V gave up 0 bases and J gave up 5 bases, with 14 bases separating them. The length of the CDR3 is 17 residues. The germline CDR1 and CDR2 sequences are MRHNA and SNTAGT. CDR3 DNA: TGTGCCAGCAGTGACTCGAGTCGCTCTCGGGATAATTCACCCCTCCACTTT. This translates into CASSDSSRSRDNSPLHF.

The V call is TRBV3-1, the J call TRBJ1-6; TRBD1 might be the D (6 bases). Trimming stripped 0 bases from V and 7 bases from J, with 10 bases between. Germline loops: CDR1 LGHDT, CDR2 YNNKEL (reference sequence). This CDR3 has 15 amino acids. CDR3 nucleotide sequence: TGTGCCAGCAGCCAAGATCACAGGGCGAATTCACCCCTCCACTTT. Encoded protein: CASSQDHRANSPLHF.

The rearrangement joins TRBV12-3 or TRBV12-4 to TRBJ2-7; D possibly corresponds to TRBD1 (5 bases). V lost 3 bases to trimming and J lost 3 bases, with 9 bases between them. The CDR3 sequence is 13 residues long. The CDR3 nucleotides read TGTGCCAGCAGTTTGGTGGGGCTCTACGAGCAGTACTTC. Translation gives CASSLVGLYEQYF.

The chain couples TRBV4-1 to TRBJ1-2; tentative D call: TRBD1 (6 bases). V lost 7 bases to trimming and J lost 5 bases, with 20 bases between them. This CDR3 spans 15 amino acids. Per the germline V gene, CDR1 is MGHRA and CDR2 is YSYEKL. The CDR3 DNA sequence: TGCGCCAGCACCGACGACCCCGGGACAATTTATGGCTACACCTTC. The encoded protein is CASTDDPGTIYGYTF.

The chain combines TRBV30 with TRBJ2-5; 10 nucleotides match TRBD2. Looked up from germline, CDR1 is GTSNPN and CDR2 is SVGIG (reference sequence). The CDR3 totals 15 residues. With V trimmed by 1 base and J by 5 bases, 7 bases remained unmatched. CDR3 amino acids: CAWSGRAGGTETQYF. CDR3 DNA sequence: TGTGCCTGGAGTGGAAGAGCGGGGGGGACGGAGACCCAGTACTTC.

The genes are TRBV4-1 and TRBJ2-5; TRBD1 matches at 8 bases. There are 16 residues in the CDR3. The germline gives CDR1 MGHRA, CDR2 YSYEKL. J gave up 5 bases and V 0 bases, and 8 bases lay outside the gene matches. This CDR3 reads CASSQEDREFPETQYF. CDR3 coding DNA: TGCGCCAGCAGCCAAGAGGACAGGGAATTCCCCGAGACCCAGTACTTC.

V and J are TRBV30 and TRBJ2-1; TRBD2 might be the D (5 bases). Germline assignment: CDR1 GTSNPN and CDR2 SVGIG (reference sequence). With 3 bases removed from V and 9 bases from J, the gap between germline ends came to 15 bases. CDR3 length equals 13 residues. CDR3 region: CAWRAGLAGEQFF. The CDR3, as DNA: TGTGCCTGGAGGGCGGGCCTTGCGGGTGAGCAGTTCTTC.

In this sample, this clonotype turned up once. The rearrangement uses TRBV19 and TRBJ2-7; the D is unclear. There are 14 residues in the CDR3. The germline V and J ends were trimmed by 3 bases and 7 bases, with 16 bases remaining between them. Germline V CDR1 and CDR2: LNHDA, SQIVND (reference sequence). The CDR3 protein is CASSIGPDVAEQYF. The CDR3, as DNA: TGTGCCAGTAGTATCGGTCCAGACGTTGCGGAGCAGTACTTC.

The rearrangement joins TRBV15 to TRBJ2-1, with 9 positions matching TRBD2. Germline V gene lookup returns CDR1 LNHNV and CDR2 YYDKDF (reference sequence). The CDR3 extends over 17 amino acids. Losses at the gene ends were 3 bases for V and 8 bases for J; bases not matched to a gene: 14. CDR3 sequence reads: CATSRENLAGVIDEQFF. The CDR3, as DNA: TGTGCCACCAGCAGGGAAAATTTAGCGGGAGTTATCGATGAGCAGTTCTTC.

V gene TRBV5-1 combines with J gene TRBJ2-3; 10 bases fit TRBD2. With 4 bases clipped from V and 1 base from J, the junction kept 9 bases outside the gene matches. The length of the CDR3 is 17 residues. CDR1 is SGHRS, CDR2 YFSETQ, per germline. CDR3 coding DNA: TGCGCCAGCAGCGCCCGACCCGGGACTAGCGGCACAGATACGCAGTATTTT. Translated, it gives CASSARPGTSGTDTQYF.

CDR3 residues: CASRVTGTAGEKLFF. The CDR3 DNA reads as TGTGCCAGCAGAGTAACCGGGACAGCTGGTGAAAAACTGTTTTTT. The chain carries TRBV2 and TRBJ1-4; 7 bases match TRBD1. The CDR3 covers 15 residues. CDR1 SNHLY and CDR2 FYNNEI come from the germline V gene. The V segment lost 6 bases and the J segment 7 bases; nucleotides outside the gene matches: 11.